The 13 T cell receptor beta chains below were found in one sample sequenced in a study of Graves' ophthalmopathy and Graves' hyperthyroidism (dated by TCRdb to between 2018 and 2020). Data came from an Illumina HiSeq 2000. TCR beta CDR3 regions were amplified from RNA transcripts for repertoire sequencing. A first-round RT-PCR used HTBI primers with the Qiagen OneStep RT-PCR kit, followed by a second-round multiplex PCR, size selection and purification. TCRdb reprocessing: public reads trimmed at Q25 with fastp, clones called with MiXCR, in-frame beta chains kept. Rows are combined by CDR3 protein, so each entry shows the most common genes and DNA. In this sample the table shows about 220,000 distinct CDR3 sequences, 20% to 25% of which occur a single time. The biggest ten clones account for roughly 42% of the sample. Sequencing input: peripheral blood. The receptors shown here come from a woman aged 50 to 60 with Graves' ophthalmopathy. Donor details come from another sample of the same person, matched by shared clones.

This clonotype was detected only a few times. V usage is TRBV11-2 and J usage is TRBJ2-1, with D perhaps TRBD1 or TRBD2 (5 bases each). Germline loops: CDR1 SGHAT, CDR2 FQNNGV. The V and J ends lost 0 bases and 6 bases respectively, with 12 bases between them. CDR3 length equals 15 residues. The CDR3 loop is CASSLDLTGRNEQFF. The DNA for the CDR3 is TGTGCCAGCAGCTTAGATCTTACGGGGCGCAATGAGCAGTTCTTC.

The chain employs TRBV20-1 and TRBJ1-2; D call uncertain. Trimming removed 5 bases from V and 10 bases from J, with 11 bases in between. The CDR3 runs 10 residues. The germline CDR1 and CDR2 sequences are DFQATT and SNEGSKA (reference sequence). The CDR3 DNA reads as TGCAGTGCTGCCTACTACTCCTACACCTTC. Amino acids: CSAAYYSYTF.

This clonotype was seen ten or more times. The chain is built from TRBV6-1 and TRBJ2-7; D call uncertain. The CDR3 is 14 residues long. Trimming cost V 7 bases and J 0 bases, with 13 bases left between them. The V gene's germline CDR1 is MNHNS and CDR2 SASEGT. CDR3 DNA sequence: TGTGCCAGCACGAGGAATCTCGACTCCTACGAGCAGTACTTC. This encodes CASTRNLDSYEQYF.

CDR3 amino acids: CASSELAPTNTGELFF. For the CDR3, the DNA is TGTGCCAGCAGCGAACTAGCGCCCACGAACACCGGGGAGCTGTTTTTT. The J gene is TRBJ2-2, the V gene TRBV11-1; 7 bases fit TRBD2. V lost 5 bases to trimming and J lost 0 bases; unmatched junction nucleotides: 6. The V gene's germline CDR1 is SGHAT and CDR2 FQDESV (reference sequence). The CDR3 runs to 16 residues.

This clonotype was picked up many times. This sequence joins TRBV6-2 or TRBV6-3 and TRBJ1-1; TRBD1 aligns across 7 bases. There are 11 residues in the CDR3. Losses at the gene ends were 7 bases for V and 8 bases for J; bases not matched to a gene: 4. Looked up from germline, CDR1 is MNHEY and CDR2 is SVGEGT. The CDR3 DNA is TGTGCCAGCAACAGGGGATTAGAAGCTTTCTTT. It translates to CASNRGLEAFF.

The rearrangement uses TRBV11-2 and TRBJ2-7; D is unresolved. V lost 1 base, J lost 3 bases, and 16 bases lay in between. Germline CDR1 SGHAT, CDR2 FQNNGV. The CDR3 runs to 16 residues. In nucleotides, the CDR3 is TGTGCCAGCAGCTTAGTCTCAAACACTTTTAGCTACGAGCAGTACTTC. Its protein is CASSLVSNTFSYEQYF. The variable domain in full, with the rest retrieved from reference TRBV11-2 and TRBJ2-7, is EAGVAQSPRYKIIEKRQSVAFWCNPISGHATLYWYQQILGQGPKLLIQFQNNGVVDDSQLPKDRFSAERLKGVDSTLKIQPAKLEDSAVYLCASSLVSNTFSYEQYFGPGTRLTVT.

Ten or more counts support this clonotype. One junction end disagrees with the germline gene, perhaps due to a read error. The rearrangement uses TRBV20-1 and TRBJ2-2; 7 nucleotides align to TRBD1. This CDR3 has 15 amino acids. Looked up from germline, CDR1 is DFQATT and CDR2 is SNEGSKA (reference sequence). CDR3 nucleotides: TGCAGTGCTAGATCTTCCGGGACAGCCACCAGGGAGCTGTTTTTT. Amino acids: CSARSSGTATRELFF.

This clonotype was seen many times. J is TRBJ1-1 and V is TRBV18; unclear D gene. The CDR3 totals 12 residues. Between the trimmed V and J ends, which lost 2 bases and 2 bases, there was a span of 3 bases. Germline values: CDR1 KGHSH, CDR2 LQKENI. CDR3: CASSPANTEAFF. CDR3 DNA sequence: TGTGCCAGCTCACCAGCCAACACTGAAGCTTTCTTT.

This clonotype was seen repeatedly, ten times or more. This chain joins TRBV6-5 and TRBJ1-1; TRBD1 is a possible D gene (5 bases). CDR1 and CDR2 (germline): MNHEY, SVGAGI. V lost 4 bases and J 8 bases, leaving 11 bases between the germline ends. The CDR3 spans 12 residues. For the CDR3, the DNA is TGTGCCAGCAGTTGGAGGGCAGGGGAAGCTTTCTTT. This encodes CASSWRAGEAFF.

This clonotype was seen more than once but under ten times. The chain links TRBV20-1 to TRBJ1-2; TRBD1 is a possible D gene (6 bases). The germline CDR1 and CDR2 sequences are DFQATT and SNEGSKA (reference sequence). The CDR3 length is 13 residues. V was shortened by 6 bases and J by 7 bases, with 18 bases between the two germline ends. The CDR3 reads CSATTQGSGGYTF. The CDR3 coding sequence is TGCAGTGCCACAACACAGGGAAGTGGTGGCTACACCTTC.

V gene TRBV6-5 combines with J gene TRBJ2-7, with D unresolved. V lost 2 bases to trimming and J lost 5 bases, with 7 bases between them. This CDR3 spans 12 amino acids. Germline assignment: CDR1 MNHEY and CDR2 SVGAGI. The CDR3 nucleotides are TGTGCCAGCAGTTACGATAGAAACGAGCAGTACTTC. It codes for CASSYDRNEQYF.

This rearrangement joins TRBV24-1 to TRBJ2-5, with D possibly TRBD1 on 5 matching bases. There are 13 residues in the CDR3. V gave up 7 bases and J gave up 1 base, with 9 bases separating them. Germline V lookup: CDR1 KGHDR, CDR2 SFDVKD. This chain's CDR3 is CATSPTGQETQYF. The CDR3 bases are TGTGCCACCAGCCCAACAGGCCAAGAGACCCAGTACTTC.

Remarks on this clonotype: A read error may be the cause here, since a much bigger clone is one base away. J is TRBJ2-7 and V is TRBV2, with no clear D. The germline gives CDR1 SNHLY, CDR2 FYNNEI. The CDR3 has 14 residues. Trimming stripped 9 bases from V and 4 bases from J, with 19 bases between. CDR3 coding DNA: TGTGCCAGTTTGGGTCCACCTCCCGATTACGAGCAGTACGTC. Amino acid sequence: CASLGPPPDYEQYV.